This T cell receptor beta chain was profiled in a study of molecular identifiers for immune sequencing clone quantification (dated by TCRdb to the late 2010s). About the full investigation: For a replicate experiment, RNA from roughly 18,000 or 92,000 naive CD8 T cells was divided into five aliquots, and four of the five aliquots were sequenced. This methods study used CD8 T cells to benchmark TCR RNA copy counting and molecular-identifier clustering-based TCR repertoire sequencing (MIDCIRS). General study outcomes and caveats: Identical TCR molecules sharing a barcode could cause highly expanded clone sizes to be underestimated. Even against a background of one million naive CD8 T cells, spiked-in Jurkat TCR RNA amounting to a single cell's worth was reported to be detectable. Naive libraries contained spiked-in Jurkat TCR RNA (approximately nine copies' worth), which is not part of the donor repertoire. Clones above 20 RNA copies held over 97% of molecules in CMV-specific effector cells but under 1% in naive cells. Modeling estimated about 3 recovered TCR RNA copies per cell, compared with about 10 by digital PCR, which implies around 30% capture efficiency. When barcode sub-clustering was left out, chimeric consensus sequences inflated TCR diversity, with chimeras reaching as high as 47%.

Library preparation was by PCR. The sequencer was an Illumina HiSeq 4000. Bulk TCR libraries were generated as previously described, with the TCR primers listed in Table S5 used. Purification of total RNA was performed with the Qiagen AllPrep DNA/RNA kit. Reads from multiple sequencing runs of the same library were pooled before analysis. The paper's processing steps were these. Only reads with exact TCR constant sequence were kept, trimmed to 150 nt, and grouped by their 12-nt molecular barcodes. Reads inside each barcode group were sub-clustered using a 15% Levenshtein threshold, and a quality-weighted consensus sequence was constructed for each RNA molecule. Non-functional sequences were discarded, and so were lower-count sequences lying one edit away from another sequence. On the basis of fitting two negative binomial distributions, barcode sub-clusters with fewer than 20% of the maximum read count were discarded. Clones were called with MiXCR by TCRdb after fastp trimmed the public reads at Q25, and only in-frame beta chains were retained. Rows are unified per CDR3 protein, each entry keeping the most common DNA and genes. The V and J calls were not made by the authors but by TCRdb's processing. For this sample there are about 510,000 distinct CDR3 sequences; around 21% appear just once. The ten biggest clones cover 0.84% of the sample.

The CDR3 holds 16 amino acids from the cysteine to the phenylalanine. The DNA shown is the 48-base CDR3, in frame from base 1. V is cut by 5 bases and J by 2 bases, and the space between the germline ends is 16 bases. The germline V gene (reference sequence) sets CDR1 to LNHDA and CDR2 to SQIVND. In its sample, this clonotype was seen a few times. The specificity of this receptor is unknown. Per-base qualities were not stored, and no clone one base away is much larger. Naive CD8 T cell libraries were made from approximately 22,000 to 940,000 sorted cells using 10%, 30% or 50% of purified RNA. Naive CD8 T cells, defined as CD8+CD4-CCR7+CD45RA+, were FACS-sorted into RLT Plus buffer on a BD FACSAria II. Detection sensitivity was tested by spiking Jurkat RNA equal to ten or so TCR copies' worth into samples containing 20,000-1,000,000 naive CD8 T cells. CD8 T cells were enriched using RosetteSep CD8+ T Cell Enrichment Cocktail and Ficoll-Paque, and the enriched cells then underwent ACK red cell lysis.

The sample comprised naive CD8+ T cells from blood, with Jurkat cell RNA spiked in. Reading the label with the study, this specimen's cell subset or site is: FACS-sorted CD8+CD4-CCR7+CD45RA+ naive T cells. The sequence was obtained from a human donor in good health. Some libraries in this study had Jurkat cell RNA spiked in. This chain joins TRBV19 to TRBJ1-5; matching of 5 bases hints at TRBD1 as the D gene. The CDR3 sequence is CASSFGGIPGNQPQHF. The DNA sequence is as follows: TGTGCCAGTAGTTTTGGGGGGATCCCCGGCAATCAGCCCCAGCATTTT.